Below, 18 T cell receptor beta chains from the same sample are listed, as sequenced in a study of B cell selection in AIRE deficiency. Assay used: immunoSEQ multiplex PCR; TCRdb lists only in-frame clones, some missing. Among roughly 23,000 clones, 96% were seen once, and the ten largest hold around 0.17%. Conventional CD4 T cells were sorted as CD4+CD127+ cells. Sequencing input: CD4+CD127+ conventional T cells sorted from PBMCs. The receptors come from a human donor in good health.

The V gene is TRBV7-6, the J gene TRBJ1-2; 8 nucleotides line up with TRBD1. The CDR3 extends over 14 amino acids. With V trimmed by 5 bases and J by 8 bases, 10 bases remained unmatched. Germline loops: CDR1 SGHVS, CDR2 FNYEAQ. This CDR3 reads CASSPSTGGRGYTF. CDR3 nucleotides: TGTGCCAGCAGCCCTAGTACAGGGGGACGGGGCTACACCTTC.

CDR3 sequence reads: CASNYRPPATNEKLFF. CDR3 coding DNA: TGTGCCAGCAATTATAGGCCGCCTGCAACTAATGAAAAACTGTTTTTT. This chain links TRBV27 with TRBJ1-4; D uncertain. The V gene's germline CDR1 is MNHEY and CDR2 SMNVEV (reference sequence). The V and J ends lost 7 bases and 0 bases respectively, with 15 bases between them. The CDR3 contains 16 residues.

The chain recombines TRBV9 with TRBJ1-6; D gene uncertain. The CDR3 sequence is 13 residues long. V was pared by 2 bases and J by 14 bases, with 14 bases between. Germline CDR1 is SGDLS and CDR2 is YYNGEE. As DNA, the CDR3 is TGTGCCAGCAGCGTCGAGGGCGGGAGGACCCTCCACTTT. It specifies CASSVEGGRTLHF.

This chain connects TRBV7-6 to TRBJ1-1; no firm D call. Trimming took 3 bases from V and 1 from J, leaving 12 bases between them. The CDR3 consists of 15 residues. Germline V CDR1 and CDR2: SGHVS, FNYEAQ. CDR3 protein: CASSFDRAANTEAFF. The CDR3 coding sequence is TGTGCCAGCAGCTTTGACCGCGCAGCGAACACTGAAGCTTTCTTT.

This sequence joins TRBV19 and TRBJ2-7; 9 bases line up with TRBD2. The CDR3 runs to 15 residues. V shed 1 base, J shed 3 bases, and the junction held 4 bases outside the gene matches. CDR1 and CDR2 from the germline V gene are LNHDA and SQIVND (reference sequence). CDR3 in amino acids: CASSIVKRGDYEQYF. The CDR3 bases are TGTGCCAGTAGTATAGTCAAGCGGGGGGACTACGAGCAGTACTTC.

This CDR3 reads CASSTNQLAGDYRTQYF. DNA of the CDR3: TGTGCCAGTAGTACCAACCAACTAGCGGGGGATTATAGGACCCAGTACTTC. The genes are TRBV19 and TRBJ2-5; 11 nucleotides align to TRBD2. CDR1 LNHDA and CDR2 SQIVND come from the germline V gene (reference sequence). J was trimmed by 7 bases and V by 4 bases; bases with no gene match: 14. CDR3 size: 17 residues.

The chain couples TRBV6-5 to TRBJ2-3; TRBD1 matches at 9 bases. Germline values: CDR1 MNHEY, CDR2 SVGAGI. The CDR3 sequence is 16 residues long. The V gene end was trimmed by 0 bases and the J gene end by 3 bases; junction bases not matched to a gene: 4. This chain's CDR3 is CASSYSGDRETDTQYF. The CDR3 DNA sequence: TGTGCCAGCAGTTACTCTGGGGACAGGGAGACAGATACGCAGTATTTT.

The chain recombines TRBV6-1 with TRBJ1-4; 9 bases are a match to TRBD1. The CDR3 runs to 15 residues. The V gene end was trimmed by 5 bases and the J gene end by 8 bases; junction bases not matched to a gene: 9. Per germline, CDR1 MNHNS and CDR2 SASEGT. CDR3 region: CASSILQGAGEKLFF. The CDR3 coding sequence is TGTGCCAGCAGTATACTACAGGGGGCTGGGGAAAAACTGTTTTTT.

The chain has TRBV6-1 and TRBJ1-3; D ambiguous. Germline CDR1 and CDR2: MNHNS and SASEGT. The CDR3 is 17 residues long. V was trimmed by 0 bases and J by 0 bases, leaving 12 bases between them. CDR3 sequence (DNA): TGTGCCAGCAGTGAAGCGGACGTTCGCTACTCTGGAAACACCATATATTTT. This gives the protein CASSEADVRYSGNTIYF.

The chain carries TRBV6-1 and TRBJ1-3, with TRBD1 matching 7 bases. The germline V gene encodes CDR1 MNHNS and CDR2 SASEGT. V lost 6 bases to trimming and J lost 7 bases; unmatched junction nucleotides: 12. The CDR3 has 15 residues. The CDR3 spells CASSTGQSLGNTIYF. CDR3 bases: TGTGCCAGCAGCACGGGACAGAGTCTAGGTAACACCATATATTTT.

Details on this clone: At the DNA level, this CDR3 is encoded by other sequences in the same sample as well. This chain joins TRBV18 and TRBJ1-4; D uncertain. The CDR3 loop spans 12 amino acids. Germline CDR1 reads KGHSH; CDR2 reads LQKENI. V was trimmed by 3 bases and J by 2 bases, leaving 1 base between them. The CDR3 reads CASSPTNEKLFF. The CDR3 DNA follows: TGTGCCAGCTCACCCACTAATGAAAAACTGTTTTTT.

This chain connects TRBV7-3 to TRBJ1-1; D is ambiguous. V gave up 5 bases and J gave up 4 bases, with 5 bases separating them. This CDR3 region has 11 residues. CDR1 is SGHTA and CDR2 is FQGTGA in the germline V gene. The CDR3 nucleotides are TGTGCCAGCAGCCCTCTCACTGAAGCTTTCTTT. Its translation: CASSPLTEAFF.

The V gene is TRBV7-2, the J gene TRBJ1-1, with D uncertain. There are 13 residues in the CDR3. Germline assignment: CDR1 SGHTA and CDR2 FQGNSA. V lost 0 bases, J lost 7 bases, and 9 bases lay in between. This CDR3 reads CASSLALGNEAFF. The CDR3 nucleotides are TGTGCCAGCAGCTTAGCGCTGGGGAATGAAGCTTTCTTT.

The V call is TRBV19, the J call TRBJ2-5; D perhaps matches TRBD1 (6 bases). The V end was cut by 3 bases, the J end by 4 bases, with 12 bases between. CDR3 length equals 14 residues. Per germline, CDR1 LNHDA and CDR2 SQIVND (reference sequence). The CDR3 DNA reads as TGTGCCAGTAGTATTTGGGGGCGAAGAGAGACCCAGTACTTC. Residues: CASSIWGRRETQYF.

This chain joins TRBV10-3 and TRBJ2-7; 13 bases fit TRBD2. After removal of 6 bases from V and 2 bases from J, the junction contained 4 bases not matched to a gene. The germline V gene encodes CDR1 ENHRY and CDR2 SYGVKD. The CDR3 covers 15 residues. The CDR3 nucleotides are TGTGCCATCAGCGGGACTAGCGGGGAGCCCTACGAGCAGTACTTC. Translated, it gives CAISGTSGEPYEQYF.

The chain has TRBV19 and TRBJ2-1, with 9 bases lining up with TRBD1. V lost 6 bases to trimming and J lost 1 base; unmatched junction nucleotides: 1. Germline loops: CDR1 LNHDA, CDR2 SQIVND (reference sequence). The CDR3 is 14 amino acids. The CDR3 is CASSDRGSYNEQFF. DNA for the CDR3: TGTGCCAGTAGCGACAGGGGGTCCTACAATGAGCAGTTCTTC.

The chain combines TRBV19 with TRBJ1-2; TRBD1 might be the D (5 bases). The CDR3 runs 13 residues. V lost 4 bases, J lost 2 bases, and 8 bases lay in between. The germline gives CDR1 LNHDA, CDR2 SQIVND (reference sequence). The CDR3: CASSTSGNYGYTF. DNA for the CDR3: TGTGCCAGTAGTACATCAGGGAACTATGGCTACACCTTC.

The V and J genes are TRBV6-1 and TRBJ1-5; D unresolved. Trimming took 3 bases from V and 1 from J, leaving 4 bases between them. There are 13 residues in the CDR3. Germline CDR1 and CDR2: MNHNS and SASEGT. The CDR3 loop reads CASSDRSNQPQHF. DNA of the CDR3: TGTGCCAGCAGTGATCGGAGCAATCAGCCCCAGCATTTT.